This TCR beta chain was identified during a study of T cells after yellow fever vaccination. Study-wide results and limits: Researchers noted that a small share of clonotypes showed up in both CD4 and CD8 compartments.

The V and J ends lost 2 bases and 6 bases, in that order; junction bases with no gene match: 6. In germline, CDR1 is SGHRS, CDR2 YFSETQ. The CDR3 has 14 amino acids. This clonotype was counted many times. Its target is unknown. Template switching by 5'RACE produced TCR cDNA, adding a universal primer site and UMIs. One entry per CDR3 protein results from TCRdb running MiXCR on the 5' RACE reads. Of about 250,000 distinct CDR3 sequences listed, roughly 3.7% are singletons. V gene TRBV5-1 combines with J gene TRBJ1-2; 8 bases line up with TRBD1. Sample: PBMCs, taken 15 days after the yellow fever booster vaccination. The clonotype was recovered from a man between 18 and 29 years old who received the YFV17D yellow fever vaccine. DNA for the CDR3: TGCGCCAGCAGCTTAGGACAGGGCTTTAATGGCTACACCTTC. This codes for CASSLGQGFNGYTF.